These T cell receptor beta chains were read from a single sample in a study of metastatic and nonmetastatic thyroid tumors. With MiXCR, TCRdb called clones anew from the PCR reads. The sample lists 20,000 to 30,000 clones, around 20% occurring once. Sequenced sample: blood. The receptors originated from a male donor with papillary thyroid cancer or a benign thyroid nodule (not recorded which). Some clones in this sample may be carry-over from other donors' samples. CDR3s include the opening cysteine and the closing phenylalanine or tryptophan. A D gene is named only where the DNA matches it firmly. Clone size, where shown, is once, few, many, or a class for clones that have expanded.

v_gene	abundance	d_gene	j_gene	CDR3aa	CDR3nt
TRBV2	many	.	TRBJ1-5	CASSEISGRGQPQHF	TGTGCCAGCAGTGAAATCTCCGGGAGGGGTCAGCCCCAGCATTTT
TRBV11-2	once	.	TRBJ1-2	CASSLPGASGGYTF	TGTGCCAGCAGCTTACCCGGGGCCAGCGGGGGCTACACCTTC
TRBV7-2	.	.	TRBJ2-7	CASSLLADTYEQYF	TGTGCCAGCAGCTTATTAGCGGACACCTACGAGCAGTACTTC
TRBV7-9	few	.	TRBJ2-1	CASGTTMNEQFF	TGTGCCAGCGGGACGACAATGAATGAGCAGTTCTTC
TRBV7-9	.	.	TRBJ2-2	CASSWGEESTGELFF	TGTGCCAGCAGCTGGGGCGAGGAATCCACCGGGGAGCTGTTTTTT
TRBV28	many	TRBD1	TRBJ2-1	CASSYSRQGNEQFF	TGTGCCAGCAGTTACTCCCGACAGGGCAATGAGCAGTTCTTC
TRBV11-1	many	TRBD1	TRBJ1-2	CASSLTQGNTRGYGYTF	TGTGCCAGCAGCTTAACACAGGGGAACACCAGAGGCTATGGCTACACCTTC
TRBV6-1	few	.	TRBJ1-6	CASSENLNSPLHF	TGTGCCAGCAGTGAAAATTTAAATTCACCCCTCCACTTT
TRBV24-1	medium-sized	.	TRBJ2-6	CATGGGPGANVLTF	TGTGCCACCGGGGGTGGACCTGGGGCCAACGTCCTGACTTTC
TRBV7-9	few	.	TRBJ2-1	CASSFTGIHEQFF	TGTGCCAGCAGTTTCACAGGGATCCATGAGCAGTTCTTC
TRBV7-7	.	.	TRBJ2-7	CASSLAGGYEQYF	TGTGCCAGCAGCTTAGCGGGGGGCTACGAGCAGTACTTC